This T cell receptor (beta chain) comes out of a study of radiation and T cells in renal cell carcinoma. Study at large: Nephrectomy followed 15 Gy stereotactic body radiation by 4 weeks. Findings of the study overall: No pretreatment tumor biopsies were available for baseline clonotypes. In blood, top tumor clones expanded by 2 weeks, shrinking by 4.

The time point is: baseline pretreatment blood. As for treatment: 15 Gy SBRT to primary tumor, nephrectomy 4 weeks later. The germline gives CDR1 SQVTM, CDR2 ANQGSEA. CDR3 size: 15 residues. Trimming cost V 2 bases and J 1 base, with 14 bases left between them. TCRdb's copy holds only in-frame clones and misses some; the assay was immunoSEQ multiplex PCR. The sample lists about 140,000 clones, approximately 82% occurring once. Points on this clone: Antigen unknown.

The source is a woman in her forties or fifties with renal cell carcinoma. The material sequenced was blood, taken from a patient whose treatment included radiotherapy and nephrectomy. The V gene is TRBV29-1, the J gene TRBJ1-1; possible D gene TRBD1, 5 bases. CDR3 nucleotides: TGCAGCGTTGAAAGGGGTTTTAGGGAGAACACTGAAGCTTTCTTT. As protein: CSVERGFRENTEAFF.